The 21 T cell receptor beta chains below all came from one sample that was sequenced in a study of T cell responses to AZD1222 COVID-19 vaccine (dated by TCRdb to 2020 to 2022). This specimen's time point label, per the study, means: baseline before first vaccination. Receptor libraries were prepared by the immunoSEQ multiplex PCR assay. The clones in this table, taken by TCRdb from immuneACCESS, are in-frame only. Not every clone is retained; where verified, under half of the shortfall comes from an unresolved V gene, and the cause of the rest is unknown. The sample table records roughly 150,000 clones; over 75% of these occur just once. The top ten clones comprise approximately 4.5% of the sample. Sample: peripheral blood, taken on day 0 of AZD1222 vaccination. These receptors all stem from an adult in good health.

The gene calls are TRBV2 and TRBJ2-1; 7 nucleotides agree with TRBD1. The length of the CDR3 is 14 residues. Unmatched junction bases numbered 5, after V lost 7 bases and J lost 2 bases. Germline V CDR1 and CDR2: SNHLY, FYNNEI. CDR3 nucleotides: TGTGCCAGCACTCAGCAGGGGGCCTACAATGAGCAGTTCTTC. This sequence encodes CASTQQGAYNEQFF.

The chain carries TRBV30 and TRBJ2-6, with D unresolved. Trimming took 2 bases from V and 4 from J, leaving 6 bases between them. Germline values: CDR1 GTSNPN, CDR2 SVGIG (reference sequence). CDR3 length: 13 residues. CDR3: CAWSKQGANVLTF. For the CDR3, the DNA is TGTGCCTGGAGTAAACAGGGGGCCAACGTCCTGACTTTC.

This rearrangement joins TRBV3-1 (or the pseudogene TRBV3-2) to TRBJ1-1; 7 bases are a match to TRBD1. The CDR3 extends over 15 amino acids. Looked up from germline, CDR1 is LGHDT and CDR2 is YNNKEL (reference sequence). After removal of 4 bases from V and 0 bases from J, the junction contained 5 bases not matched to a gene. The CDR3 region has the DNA TGTGCCAGCAGCCTCCGACAGGGCGTGAACACTGAAGCTTTCTTT. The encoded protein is CASSLRQGVNTEAFF.

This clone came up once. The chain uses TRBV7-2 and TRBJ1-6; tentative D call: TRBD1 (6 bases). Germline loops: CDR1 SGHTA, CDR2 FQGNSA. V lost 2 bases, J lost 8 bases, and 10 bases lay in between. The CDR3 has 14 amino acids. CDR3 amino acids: CASSLPGVDSPLHF. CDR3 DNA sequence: TGTGCCAGCAGCTTACCAGGGGTGGATTCACCCCTCCACTTT.

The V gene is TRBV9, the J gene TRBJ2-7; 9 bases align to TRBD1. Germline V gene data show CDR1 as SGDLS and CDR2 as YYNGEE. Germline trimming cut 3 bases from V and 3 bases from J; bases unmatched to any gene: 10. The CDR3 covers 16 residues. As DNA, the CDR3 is TGTGCCAGCAGCGCCGAAGACAGGGGGAAGAACTACGAGCAGTACTTC. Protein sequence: CASSAEDRGKNYEQYF.

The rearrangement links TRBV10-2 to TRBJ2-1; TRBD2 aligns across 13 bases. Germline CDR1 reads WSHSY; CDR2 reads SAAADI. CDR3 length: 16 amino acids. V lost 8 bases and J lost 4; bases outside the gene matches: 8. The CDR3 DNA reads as TGCGCCAGCTCCCTGACTAGCGGGAGGCTATACAATGAGCAGTTCTTC. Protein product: CASSLTSGRLYNEQFF.

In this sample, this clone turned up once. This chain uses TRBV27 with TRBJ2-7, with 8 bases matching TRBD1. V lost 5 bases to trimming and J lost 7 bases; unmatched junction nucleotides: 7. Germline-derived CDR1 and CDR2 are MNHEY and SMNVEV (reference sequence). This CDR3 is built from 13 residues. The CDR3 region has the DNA TGTGCCAGCAGTCCAGGACAGGGTTCGGAGCAGTACTTC. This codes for CASSPGQGSEQYF.

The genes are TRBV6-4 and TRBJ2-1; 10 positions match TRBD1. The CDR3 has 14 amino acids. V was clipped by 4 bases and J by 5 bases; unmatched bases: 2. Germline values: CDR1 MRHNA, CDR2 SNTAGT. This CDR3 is CASSGDRGHNEQFF. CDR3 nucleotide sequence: TGTGCCAGCAGTGGAGACAGGGGGCACAATGAGCAGTTCTTC.

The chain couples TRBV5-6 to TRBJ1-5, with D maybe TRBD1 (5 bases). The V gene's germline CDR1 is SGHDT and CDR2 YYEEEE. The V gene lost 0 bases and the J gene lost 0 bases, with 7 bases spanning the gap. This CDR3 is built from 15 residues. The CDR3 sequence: CASSLGGGSNQPQHF. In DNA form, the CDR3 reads TGTGCCAGCAGCTTGGGCGGGGGTAGCAATCAGCCCCAGCATTTT.

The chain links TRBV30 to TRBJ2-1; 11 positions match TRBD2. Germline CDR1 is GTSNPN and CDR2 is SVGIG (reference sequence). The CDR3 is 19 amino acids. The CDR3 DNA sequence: TGTGCGGTGGGAGGTTTGGGACTAGCGGATATCAGCTCCTACAATGAGCAGTTCTTC. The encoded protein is CAVGGLGLADISSYNEQFF.

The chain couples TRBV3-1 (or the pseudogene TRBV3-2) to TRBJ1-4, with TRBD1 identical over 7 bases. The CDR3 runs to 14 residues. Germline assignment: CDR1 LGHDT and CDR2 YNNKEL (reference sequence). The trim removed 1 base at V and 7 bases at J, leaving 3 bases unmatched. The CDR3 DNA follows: TGTGCCAGCAGCCAAGTCAGGGGGGGTGAAAAACTGTTTTTT. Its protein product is CASSQVRGGEKLFF.

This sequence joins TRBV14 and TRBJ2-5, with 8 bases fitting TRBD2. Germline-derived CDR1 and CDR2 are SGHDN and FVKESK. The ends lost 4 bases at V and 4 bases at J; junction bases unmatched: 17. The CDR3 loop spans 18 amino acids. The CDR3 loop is CASSPGPLSGALRETQYF. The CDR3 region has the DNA TGTGCCAGCAGCCCAGGACCCCTTAGCGGGGCACTGAGAGAGACCCAGTACTTC.

The CDR3 reads CASSLPVNNEQFF. CDR3 DNA sequence: TGTGCCAGCAGCCTTCCCGTTAACAATGAGCAGTTCTTC. This rearrangement joins TRBV2 to TRBJ2-1, with D uncertain. This CDR3 is 13 amino acids long. Germline V gene data show CDR1 as SNHLY and CDR2 as FYNNEI. Trimming removed 6 bases at V and 5 bases at J, with 11 bases between. Full variable domain (missing parts from reference TRBV2 and TRBJ2-1): EPEVTQTPSHQVTQMGQEVILRCVPISNHLYFYWYRQILGQKVEFLVSFYNNEISEKSEIFDDQFSVERPDGSNFTLKIRSTKLEDSAMYFCASSLPVNNEQFFGPGTRLTVL.

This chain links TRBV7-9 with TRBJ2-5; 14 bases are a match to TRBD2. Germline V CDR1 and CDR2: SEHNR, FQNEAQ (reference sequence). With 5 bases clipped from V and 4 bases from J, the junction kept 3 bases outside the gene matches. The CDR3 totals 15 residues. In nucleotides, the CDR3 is TGTGCCAGCAGCGTGGGACTAGCGGGAGCAGAGACCCAGTACTTC. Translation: CASSVGLAGAETQYF.

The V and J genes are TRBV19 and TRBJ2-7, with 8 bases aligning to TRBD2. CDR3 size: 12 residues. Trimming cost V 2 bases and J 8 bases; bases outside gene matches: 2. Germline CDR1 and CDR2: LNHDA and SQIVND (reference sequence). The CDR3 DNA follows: TGTGCCAGTAGTATACGGGGGGGGAAGCAGTACTTC. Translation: CASSIRGGKQYF.

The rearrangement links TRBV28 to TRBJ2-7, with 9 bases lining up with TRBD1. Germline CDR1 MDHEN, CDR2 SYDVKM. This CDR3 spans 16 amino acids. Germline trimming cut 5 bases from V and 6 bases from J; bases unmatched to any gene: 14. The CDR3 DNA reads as TGTGCCAGCAGTACCCAGGGACAGGGAGGTGTAAGCGAGCAGTACTTC. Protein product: CASSTQGQGGVSEQYF.

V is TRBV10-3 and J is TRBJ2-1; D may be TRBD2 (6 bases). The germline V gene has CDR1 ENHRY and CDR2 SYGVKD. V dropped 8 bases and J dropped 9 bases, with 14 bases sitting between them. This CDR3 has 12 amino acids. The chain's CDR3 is CAIGGNLGEQFF. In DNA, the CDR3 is TGTGCCATCGGGGGGAACCTAGGTGAGCAGTTCTTC.

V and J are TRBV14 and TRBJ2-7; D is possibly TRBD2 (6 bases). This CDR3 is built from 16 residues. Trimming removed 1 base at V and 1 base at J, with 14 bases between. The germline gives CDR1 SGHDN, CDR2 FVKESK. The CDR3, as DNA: TGTGCCAGCAGCCAAGCCCCGAAGGGAGGATCCTACGAGCAGTACTTC. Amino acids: CASSQAPKGGSYEQYF.

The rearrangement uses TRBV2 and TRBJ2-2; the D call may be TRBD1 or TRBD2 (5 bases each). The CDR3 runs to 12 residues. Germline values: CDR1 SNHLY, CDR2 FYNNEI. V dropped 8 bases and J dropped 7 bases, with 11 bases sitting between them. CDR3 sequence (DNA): TGTGCCAGCGCCAGGGACGGCGGGGAGCTGTTTTTT. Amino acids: CASARDGGELFF.

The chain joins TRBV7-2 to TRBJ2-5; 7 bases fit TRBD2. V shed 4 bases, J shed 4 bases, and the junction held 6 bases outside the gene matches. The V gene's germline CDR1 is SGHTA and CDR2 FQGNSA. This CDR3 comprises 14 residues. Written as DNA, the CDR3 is TGTGCCAGCAGCTCACATGGGGGGGGAGAGACCCAGTACTTC. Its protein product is CASSSHGGGETQYF.

CDR3 coding DNA: TGTGCCAGCAGCCGAGTGGGAACAGGGGCCACTGAAGCTTTCTTT. Protein sequence: CASSRVGTGATEAFF. The genes are TRBV7-8 and TRBJ1-1, with 7 bases matching TRBD1. The ends lost 5 bases at V and 4 bases at J; junction bases unmatched: 10. Germline V gene lookup returns CDR1 SGHVS and CDR2 FQNEAQ. CDR3 size: 15 residues.